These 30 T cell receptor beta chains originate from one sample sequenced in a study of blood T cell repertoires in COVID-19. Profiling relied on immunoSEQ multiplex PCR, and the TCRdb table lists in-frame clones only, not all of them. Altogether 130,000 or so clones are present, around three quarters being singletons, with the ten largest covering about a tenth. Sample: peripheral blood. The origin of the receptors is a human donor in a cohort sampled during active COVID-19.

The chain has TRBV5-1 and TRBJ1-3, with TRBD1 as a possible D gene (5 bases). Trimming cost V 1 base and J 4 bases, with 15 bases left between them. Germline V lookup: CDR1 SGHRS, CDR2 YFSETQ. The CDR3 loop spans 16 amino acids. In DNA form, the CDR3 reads TGCGCCAGCAGCTTGCCCGGGGGTCCGGGAGGAAACACCATATATTTT. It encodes CASSLPGGPGGNTIYF.

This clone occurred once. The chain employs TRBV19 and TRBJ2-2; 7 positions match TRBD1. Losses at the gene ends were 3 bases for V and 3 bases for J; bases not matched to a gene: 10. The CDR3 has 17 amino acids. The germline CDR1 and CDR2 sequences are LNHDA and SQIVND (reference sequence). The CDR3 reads CASSIAKQGLYTGELFF. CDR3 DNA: TGTGCCAGTAGTATTGCAAAACAGGGGTTGTACACCGGGGAGCTGTTTTTT. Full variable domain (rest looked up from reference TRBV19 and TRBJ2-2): DGGITQSPKYLFRKEGQNVTLSCEQNLNHDAMYWYRQDPGQGLRLIYYSQIVNDFQKGDIAEGYSVSREKKESFPLTVTSAQKNPTAFYLCASSIAKQGLYTGELFFGEGSRLTVL.

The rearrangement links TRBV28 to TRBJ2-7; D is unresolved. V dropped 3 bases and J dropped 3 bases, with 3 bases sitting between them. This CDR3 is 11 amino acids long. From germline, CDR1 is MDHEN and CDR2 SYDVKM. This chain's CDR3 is CASSFYYEQYF. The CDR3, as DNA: TGTGCCAGCAGTTTTTACTACGAGCAGTACTTC.

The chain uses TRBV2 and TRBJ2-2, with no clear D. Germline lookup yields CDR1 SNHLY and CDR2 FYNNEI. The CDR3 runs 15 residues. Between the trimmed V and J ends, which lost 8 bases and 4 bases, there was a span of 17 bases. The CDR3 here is CASVTGLASTGELFF. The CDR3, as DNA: TGTGCCAGCGTGACCGGGTTGGCAAGCACCGGGGAGCTGTTTTTT.

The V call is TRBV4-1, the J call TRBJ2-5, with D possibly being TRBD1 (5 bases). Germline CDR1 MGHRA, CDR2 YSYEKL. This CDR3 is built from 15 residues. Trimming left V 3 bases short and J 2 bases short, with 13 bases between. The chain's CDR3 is CASSQGRLGQETQYF. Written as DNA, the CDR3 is TGCGCCAGCAGCCAGGGGCGATTGGGGCAAGAGACCCAGTACTTC.

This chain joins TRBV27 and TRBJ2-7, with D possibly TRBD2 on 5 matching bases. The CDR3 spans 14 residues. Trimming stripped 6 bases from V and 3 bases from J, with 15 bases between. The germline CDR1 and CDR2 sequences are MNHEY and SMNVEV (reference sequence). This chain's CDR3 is CASRPDYSNYEQYF. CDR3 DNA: TGTGCCAGCAGGCCCGACTACTCAAACTACGAGCAGTACTTC.

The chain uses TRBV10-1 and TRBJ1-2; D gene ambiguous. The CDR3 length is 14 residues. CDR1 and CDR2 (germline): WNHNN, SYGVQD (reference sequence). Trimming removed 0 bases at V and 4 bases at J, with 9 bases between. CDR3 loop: CASSESSRSYGYTF. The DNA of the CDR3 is TGCGCCAGCAGTGAGTCAAGCCGATCCTATGGCTACACCTTC.

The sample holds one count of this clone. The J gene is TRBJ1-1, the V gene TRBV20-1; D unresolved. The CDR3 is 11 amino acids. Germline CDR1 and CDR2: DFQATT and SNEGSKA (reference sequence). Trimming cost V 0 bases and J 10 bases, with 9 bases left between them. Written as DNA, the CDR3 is TGCAGTGCTAGAGATACTGGTGGAGCTTTCTTT. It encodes CSARDTGGAFF.

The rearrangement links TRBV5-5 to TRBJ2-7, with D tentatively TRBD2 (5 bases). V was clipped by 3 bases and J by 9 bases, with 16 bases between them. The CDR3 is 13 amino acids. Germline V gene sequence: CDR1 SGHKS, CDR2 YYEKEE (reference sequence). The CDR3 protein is CASSWAGGRVQYF. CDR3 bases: TGTGCCAGCAGCTGGGCTGGAGGAAGGGTGCAGTACTTC.

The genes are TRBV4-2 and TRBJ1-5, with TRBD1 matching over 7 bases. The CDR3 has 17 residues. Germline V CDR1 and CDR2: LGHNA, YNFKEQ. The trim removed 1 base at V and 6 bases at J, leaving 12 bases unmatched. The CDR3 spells CASSQVVKGALFQPQHF. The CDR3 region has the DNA TGTGCCAGCAGCCAAGTCGTGAAGGGGGCTTTATTTCAGCCCCAGCATTTT.

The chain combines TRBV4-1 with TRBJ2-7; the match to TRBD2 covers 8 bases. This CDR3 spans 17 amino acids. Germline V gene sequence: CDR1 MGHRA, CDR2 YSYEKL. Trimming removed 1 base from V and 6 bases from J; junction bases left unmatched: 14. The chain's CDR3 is CASSQGPRLASSSEQYF. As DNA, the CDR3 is TGCGCCAGCAGCCAAGGGCCCCGACTAGCGAGTTCTTCCGAGCAGTACTTC.

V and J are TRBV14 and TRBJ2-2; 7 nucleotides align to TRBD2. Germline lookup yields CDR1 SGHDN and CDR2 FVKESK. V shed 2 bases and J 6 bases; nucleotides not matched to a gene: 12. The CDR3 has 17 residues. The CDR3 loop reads CASSQPLGTKGAGELFF. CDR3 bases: TGTGCCAGCAGCCAACCCTTAGGGACTAAGGGCGCCGGGGAGCTGTTTTTT.

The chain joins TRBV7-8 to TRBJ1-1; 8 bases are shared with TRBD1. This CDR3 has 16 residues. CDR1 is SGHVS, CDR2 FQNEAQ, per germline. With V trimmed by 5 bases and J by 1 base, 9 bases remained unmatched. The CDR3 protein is CASSLDRGLRNTEAFF. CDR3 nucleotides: TGTGCCAGCAGCCTCGACAGGGGACTAAGGAACACTGAAGCTTTCTTT.

The CDR3 sequence: CASSRLAGYEQYF. In nucleotides, the CDR3 is TGTGCCAGCAGCCGACTAGCGGGTTACGAGCAGTACTTC. V is TRBV7-9 and J is TRBJ2-7; 10 bases align to TRBD2. Germline V gives CDR1 SEHNR, CDR2 FQNEAQ (reference sequence). The V segment lost 5 bases and the J segment 4 bases; nucleotides outside the gene matches: 2. This CDR3 spans 13 amino acids.

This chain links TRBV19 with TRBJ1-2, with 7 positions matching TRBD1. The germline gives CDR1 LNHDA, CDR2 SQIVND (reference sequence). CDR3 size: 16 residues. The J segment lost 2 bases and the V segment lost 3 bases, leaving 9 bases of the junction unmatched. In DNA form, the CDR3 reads TGTGCCAGTAGTATTGGGGGACAGTCTGAGAACTATGGCTACACCTTC. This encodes CASSIGGQSENYGYTF.

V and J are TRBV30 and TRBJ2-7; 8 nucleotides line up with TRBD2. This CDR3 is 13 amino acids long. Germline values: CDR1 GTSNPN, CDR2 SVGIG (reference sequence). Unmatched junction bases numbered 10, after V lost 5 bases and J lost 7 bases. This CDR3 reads CAWERTGGGEQYF. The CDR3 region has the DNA TGTGCCTGGGAAAGGACTGGCGGGGGGGAGCAGTACTTC.

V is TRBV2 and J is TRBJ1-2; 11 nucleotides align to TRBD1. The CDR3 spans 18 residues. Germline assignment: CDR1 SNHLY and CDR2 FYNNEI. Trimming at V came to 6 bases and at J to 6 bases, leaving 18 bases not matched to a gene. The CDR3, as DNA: TGTGCCAGCAGACCGGGGACAGGGGGTTCCACCGTCTTACATGGCTACACCTTC. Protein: CASRPGTGGSTVLHGYTF.

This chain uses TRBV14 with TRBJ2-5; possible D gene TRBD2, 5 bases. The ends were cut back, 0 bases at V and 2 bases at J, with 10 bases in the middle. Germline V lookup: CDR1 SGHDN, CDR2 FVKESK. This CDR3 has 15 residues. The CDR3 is CASSQDLRTQETQYF. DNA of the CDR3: TGTGCCAGCAGCCAAGATCTTCGGACTCAAGAGACCCAGTACTTC. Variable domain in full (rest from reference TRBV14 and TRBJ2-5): EAGVTQFPSHSVIEKGQTVTLRCDPISGHDNLYWYRRVMGKEIKFLLHFVKESKQDESGMPNNRFLAERTGGTYSTLKVQPAELEDSGVYFCASSQDLRTQETQYFGPGTRLLVL.

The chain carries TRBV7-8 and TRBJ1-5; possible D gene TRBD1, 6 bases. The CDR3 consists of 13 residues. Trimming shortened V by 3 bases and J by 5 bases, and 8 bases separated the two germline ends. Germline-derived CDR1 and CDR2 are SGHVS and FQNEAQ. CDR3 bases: TGTGCCAGCAGCTTGTCAGGGGATCAGCCCCAGCATTTT. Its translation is CASSLSGDQPQHF.

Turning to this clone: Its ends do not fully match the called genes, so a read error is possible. The CDR3 here is CASRLGQGSHNEQFF. The CDR3, as DNA: TGCGCCAGCAGATTGGGACAGGGATCCCACAATGAGCAGTTCTTC. The chain recombines TRBV5-1 with TRBJ2-1; 9 bases are a match to TRBD1. CDR1 is SGHRS, CDR2 YFSETQ, per germline. The CDR3 contains 15 residues.

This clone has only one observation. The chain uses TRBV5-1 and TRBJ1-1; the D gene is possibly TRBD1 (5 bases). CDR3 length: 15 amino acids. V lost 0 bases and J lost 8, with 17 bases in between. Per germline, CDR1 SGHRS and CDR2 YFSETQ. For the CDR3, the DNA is TGCGCCAGCAGCTTGGAGCGGGCGGGGCCCAAAGAAGCTTTCTTT. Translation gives CASSLERAGPKEAFF.

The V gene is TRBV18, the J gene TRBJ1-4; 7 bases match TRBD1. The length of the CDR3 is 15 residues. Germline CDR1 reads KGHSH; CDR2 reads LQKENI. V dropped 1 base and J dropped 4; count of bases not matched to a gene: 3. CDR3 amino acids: CASSPQGAINEKLFF. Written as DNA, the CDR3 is TGTGCCAGCTCACCACAGGGGGCGATTAATGAAAAACTGTTTTTT.

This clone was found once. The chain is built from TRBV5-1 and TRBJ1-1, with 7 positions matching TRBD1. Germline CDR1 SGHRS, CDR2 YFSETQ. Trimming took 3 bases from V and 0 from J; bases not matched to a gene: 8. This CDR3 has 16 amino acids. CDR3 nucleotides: TGCGCCAGCAGCTCCAGGACAGGTTCAATGAACACTGAAGCTTTCTTT. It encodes CASSSRTGSMNTEAFF.

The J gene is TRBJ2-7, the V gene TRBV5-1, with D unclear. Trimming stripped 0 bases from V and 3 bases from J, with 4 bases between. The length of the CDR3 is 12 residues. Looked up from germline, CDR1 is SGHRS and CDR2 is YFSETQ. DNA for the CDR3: TGCGCCAGCAGCTTGGTCGGCTACGAGCAGTACTTC. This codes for CASSLVGYEQYF.

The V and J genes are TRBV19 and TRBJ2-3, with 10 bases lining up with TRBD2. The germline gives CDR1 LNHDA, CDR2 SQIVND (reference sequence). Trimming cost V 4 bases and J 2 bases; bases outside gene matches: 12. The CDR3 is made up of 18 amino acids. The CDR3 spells CASSRTQRGGGVTDTQYF. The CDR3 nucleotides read TGTGCCAGTAGTAGAACCCAGCGGGGGGGCGGAGTCACAGATACGCAGTATTTT.

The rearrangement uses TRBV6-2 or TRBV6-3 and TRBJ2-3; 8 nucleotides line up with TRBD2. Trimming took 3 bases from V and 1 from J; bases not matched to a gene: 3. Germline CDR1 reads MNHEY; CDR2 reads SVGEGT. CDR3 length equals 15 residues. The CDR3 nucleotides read TGTGCCAGCAGTTATGGCGGGGGGCGCACAGATACGCAGTATTTT. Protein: CASSYGGGRTDTQYF.

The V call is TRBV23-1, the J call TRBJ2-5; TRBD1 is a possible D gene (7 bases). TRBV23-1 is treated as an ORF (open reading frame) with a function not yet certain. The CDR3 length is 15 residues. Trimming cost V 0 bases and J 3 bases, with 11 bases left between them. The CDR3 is CASSQSRDRKETQYF. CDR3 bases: TGCGCCAGCAGTCAATCGCGGGACAGAAAAGAGACCCAGTACTTC.

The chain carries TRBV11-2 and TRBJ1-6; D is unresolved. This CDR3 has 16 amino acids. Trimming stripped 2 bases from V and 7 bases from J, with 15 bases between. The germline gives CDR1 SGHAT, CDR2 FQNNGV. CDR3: CASSLTRSQRNSPLHF. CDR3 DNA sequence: TGTGCCAGCAGCTTAACCCGGTCTCAGAGGAATTCACCCCTCCACTTT.

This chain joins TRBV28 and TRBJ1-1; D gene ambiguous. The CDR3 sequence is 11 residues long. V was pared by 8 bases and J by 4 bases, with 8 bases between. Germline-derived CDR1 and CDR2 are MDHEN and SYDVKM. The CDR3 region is CASQLFTEAFF. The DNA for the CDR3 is TGTGCCAGCCAACTTTTCACTGAAGCTTTCTTT.

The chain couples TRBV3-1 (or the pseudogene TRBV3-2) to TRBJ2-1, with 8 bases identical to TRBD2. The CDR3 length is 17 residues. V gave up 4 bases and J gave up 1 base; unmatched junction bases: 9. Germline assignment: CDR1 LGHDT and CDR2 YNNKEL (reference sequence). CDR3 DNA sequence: TGTGCCAGCAGCCCAGGCAGCGGGGGATCATCCTACAATGAGCAGTTCTTC. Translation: CASSPGSGGSSYNEQFF.